This T cell receptor (beta chain) comes out of a study of T cell responses to AZD1222 COVID-19 vaccine. Study observations and caveats: Repertoire sampling happened only post peak T cell response. The span of vaccine-associated CD4 TCRs extended across spike, with dominance at 160-218 and 743-854. Reportedly, close to half of spike-specific TCRs are directed against unmutated variant regions.

Details on this clone: Antigen: not known.

Here immunoSEQ multiplex PCR was the method, and the copy in TCRdb shows in-frame clones only, minus some. The sample has approximately 170,000 clones; 85% to 90% are singletons. Trimming removed 1 base at V and 2 bases at J, with 6 bases between. From germline, CDR1 is LNHDA and CDR2 SQIVND (reference sequence). CDR3 length: 13 residues. This receptor was taken from an adult in good health. Here the sequenced sample was peripheral blood, taken on day 0 of AZD1222 vaccination. This sequence joins TRBV19 and TRBJ2-7; D ambiguous. CDR3 region: CASSIGGTYEQYF. The CDR3, as DNA: TGTGCCAGTAGTATAGGCGGTACCTACGAGCAGTACTTC. The full variable domain, its missing parts supplied by reference TRBV19 and TRBJ2-7, is DGGITQSPKYLFRKEGQNVTLSCEQNLNHDAMYWYRQDPGQGLRLIYYSQIVNDFQKGDIAEGYSVSREKKESFPLTVTSAQKNPTAFYLCASSIGGTYEQYFGPGTRLTVT.